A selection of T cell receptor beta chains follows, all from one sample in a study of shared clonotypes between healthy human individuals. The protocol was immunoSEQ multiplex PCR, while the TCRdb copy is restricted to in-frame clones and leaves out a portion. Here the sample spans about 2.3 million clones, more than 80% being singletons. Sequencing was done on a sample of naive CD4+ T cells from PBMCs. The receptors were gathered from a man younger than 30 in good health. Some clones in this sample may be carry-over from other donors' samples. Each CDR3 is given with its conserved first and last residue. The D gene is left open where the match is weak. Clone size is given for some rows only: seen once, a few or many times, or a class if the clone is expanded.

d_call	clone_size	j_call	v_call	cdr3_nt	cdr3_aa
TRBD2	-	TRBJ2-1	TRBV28	TGTGCCAGCAGCCTAGCGGGGGCCGAGCAGTTCTTC	CASSLAGAEQFF
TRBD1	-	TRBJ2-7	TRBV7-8	TGTGCCAGCAGCTCGCCTCCGGGACAGGGCACCTACGAGCAGTACTTC	CASSSPPGQGTYEQYF
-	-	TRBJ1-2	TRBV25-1	TGTGCCACCAAAGCGTCAGCTTATGGCTACACCTTC	CATKASAYGYTF
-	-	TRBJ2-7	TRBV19	TGTGCCACCGGGCGGGTGGAGGGGGTACGTATAGGCTACGAGCAGTACTTC	CATGRVEGVRIGYEQYF
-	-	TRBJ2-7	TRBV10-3	TGTGCCATCAGTGGGACCGCTGGCTCCTACGAGCAGTACTTC	CAISGTAGSYEQYF
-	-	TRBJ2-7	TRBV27	TGTGCCAGCAGATCGCGGTCTATGGGTCAGCTCATCTCCTACGAGCAGTACTTC	CASRSRSMGQLISYEQYF
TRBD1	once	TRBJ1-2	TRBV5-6	TGTGCCAGCAGCCCAATCGGGGGTGACAGGGTGCATGGCTACACCTTC	CASSPIGGDRVHGYTF
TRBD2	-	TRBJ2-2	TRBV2	TGTGCCAGCAGTGAGCGGCGGGAGTACACCGGGGAGCTGTTTTTT	CASSERREYTGELFF
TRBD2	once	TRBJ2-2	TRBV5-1	TGCGCCAGCAGCTTTGCTAGCGGGAACACCGGGGAGCTGTTTTTT	CASSFASGNTGELFF
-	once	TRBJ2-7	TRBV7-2	TGTGCCAGCAGCTTAATCGGATACGAGCAGTACTTC	CASSLIGYEQYF
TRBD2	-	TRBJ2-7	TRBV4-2	TGTGCCAGCAGCCATGAAAGGACTAGCGGCCCCTACGAGCAGTACTTC	CASSHERTSGPYEQYF
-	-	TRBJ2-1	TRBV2	TGTGCCAGCAGTGTCTTTATTAACAATGAGCAGTTCTTC	CASSVFINNEQFF
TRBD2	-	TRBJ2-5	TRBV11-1	TGTGCCAGCAGCCCTCGGACTAGCGGCCAAGAGACCCAGTACTTC	CASSPRTSGQETQYF
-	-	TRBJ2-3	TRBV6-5	TGTGCCAGCAGCCAAAAAAAGGCTAGCACAGATACGCAGTATTTT	CASSQKKASTDTQYF
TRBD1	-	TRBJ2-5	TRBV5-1	TGCGCCAGCAGCTGGGGACAGCCCCAAGAGACCCAGTACTTC	CASSWGQPQETQYF
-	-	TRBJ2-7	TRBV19	TGTGCCAGTAGTATTACCGGGTCTAGCAGGAGCTACGAGCAGTACTTC	CASSITGSSRSYEQYF
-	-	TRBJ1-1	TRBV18	TGTGCCAGCTCACCCAGGCCGAGGAACACTGAAGCTTTCTTT	CASSPRPRNTEAFF
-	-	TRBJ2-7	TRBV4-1	TGCGCCAGCAGCCAAGTCCGACTCGACAGGAGCCCCTACGAGCAGTACTTC	CASSQVRLDRSPYEQYF
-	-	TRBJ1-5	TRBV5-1	TGCGCCAGCAGCTTGAGGGGGGAGGAGAATCAGCCCCAGCATTTT	CASSLRGEENQPQHF
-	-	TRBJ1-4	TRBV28	TGTGCCAGCAGTTTAAGGCAGGGAGGGTCCAATGAAAAACTGTTTTTT	CASSLRQGGSNEKLFF
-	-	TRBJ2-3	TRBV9	TGTGCCAGCAGCGTAGAAGTGGGCGGGGGCACGCAGTATTTT	CASSVEVGGGTQYF
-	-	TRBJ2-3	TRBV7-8	TGTGCCAGCAGCTCTAGTGGTGATACGCAGTATTTT	CASSSSGDTQYF
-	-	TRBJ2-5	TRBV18	TGTGCCAGCTCACCTGGACAGTTAGAGACCCAGTACTTC	CASSPGQLETQYF
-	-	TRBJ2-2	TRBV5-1	TGCGCCAGCAGCTTTGGCCTCTTACAGGGCGCCAACACCGGGGAGCTGTTTTTT	CASSFGLLQGANTGELFF
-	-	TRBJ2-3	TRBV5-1	TGCGCCAGCAGCTTGGAGACCCCAGATACGCAGTATTTT	CASSLETPDTQYF
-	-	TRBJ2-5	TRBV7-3	TGTGCCAGCAGCTTAACAGGGGTTGGTGGGGAGACCCAGTACTTC	CASSLTGVGGETQYF
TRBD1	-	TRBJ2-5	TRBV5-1	TGCGCCAGCAGCAGAGGACAGGGCACTATTCAAGAGACCCAGTACTTC	CASSRGQGTIQETQYF
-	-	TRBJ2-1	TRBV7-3	TGTGCCAGCAGCTCTCAGGGATCCAATGAGCAGTTCTTC	CASSSQGSNEQFF
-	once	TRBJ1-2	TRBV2	TGTGCCAGCAGTGAAGCGCCTGGATTGCGGGGCTACACCTTC	CASSEAPGLRGYTF
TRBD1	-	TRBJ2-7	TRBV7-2	TGTGCCAGCAGCCCACCAGGGGACAGGGCATCCTACGAGCAGTACTTC	CASSPPGDRASYEQYF
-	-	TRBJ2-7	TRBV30	TGTGCCTGGACCGAACCGGGCAGGGGCAACGAGCAGTACTTC	CAWTEPGRGNEQYF
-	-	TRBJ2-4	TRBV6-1	TGTGCCAGCAGTGAAGTTCTCCAAGAGGACATTCAGTACTTC	CASSEVLQEDIQYF
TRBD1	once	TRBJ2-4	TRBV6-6	TGTGCCAGCACTAAACAGGGGCCGGGCGACATTCAGTACTTC	CASTKQGPGDIQYF
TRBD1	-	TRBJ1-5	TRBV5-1	TGCGCCAGCAGCTTGAGGGACAGGAGGTTGAGCAATCAGCCCCAGCATTTT	CASSLRDRRLSNQPQHF
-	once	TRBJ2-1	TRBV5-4	TGTGCCAGCAGCCGAGGGACCTCTGTATCCTACAATGAGCAGTTCTTC	CASSRGTSVSYNEQFF
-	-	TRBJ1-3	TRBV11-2	TGTGCCAGCAGCTTAGGACGGGGCTCTGGAAACACCATATATTTT	CASSLGRGSGNTIYF
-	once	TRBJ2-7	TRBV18	TGTGCCAGCTCACCACGGGCCACTGCCGAGCAGTACTTC	CASSPRATAEQYF
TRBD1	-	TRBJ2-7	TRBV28	TGTGCCAGCGCATCCCCGGCAGGGGGAAGGGGCGAGCAGTACTTC	CASASPAGGRGEQYF
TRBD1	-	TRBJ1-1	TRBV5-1	TGCGCCAGCAGCTTTAGGGGGCTGGGGACTGAAGCTTTCTTT	CASSFRGLGTEAFF
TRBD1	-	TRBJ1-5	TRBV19	TGTGCCAGTTTGCCGGGACAGGGGGTTTTTACGCCCCAGCATTTT	CASLPGQGVFTPQHF
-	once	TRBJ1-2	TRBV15	TGTGCCACCAGCAGAGATAGGGGATCCTATGGCTACACCTTC	CATSRDRGSYGYTF
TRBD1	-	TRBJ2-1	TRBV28	TGTGCCAGCAGTTTAACCTACAGGGGAAAGGATGAGCAGTTCTTC	CASSLTYRGKDEQFF
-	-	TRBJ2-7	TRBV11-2	TGTGCCAGCAGCTTAGATACGAGAACGATCTACGAGCAGTACTTC	CASSLDTRTIYEQYF
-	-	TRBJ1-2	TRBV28	TGTGCCAGCAGTCCGGGGACGGTGGGAAACTATGGCTACACCTTC	CASSPGTVGNYGYTF
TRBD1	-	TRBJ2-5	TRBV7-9	TGTGCCAGCAGCTTAGCTGAAGACAGGGACCAAGAGACCCAGTACTTC	CASSLAEDRDQETQYF
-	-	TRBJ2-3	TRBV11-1	TGTGCCAGCAGGGGTGGGGGAGAAAGACGCACAGATACGCAGTATTTT	CASRGGGERRTDTQYF
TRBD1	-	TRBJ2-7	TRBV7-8	TGTGCCAGCAGCTTCCCCGGGACAGATTTACCCTACGAGCAGTACTTC	CASSFPGTDLPYEQYF
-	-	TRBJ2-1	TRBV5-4	TGTGCCATCAGTACTAAACCGGGAGCCCCCTGGAAAGAGCAGTTCTTC	CAISTKPGAPWKEQFF
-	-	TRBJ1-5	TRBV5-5	TGTGCCAGCAGCTGGGGACGGATTAGCAATCAGCCCCAGCATTTT	CASSWGRISNQPQHF
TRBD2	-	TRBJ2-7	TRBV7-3	TGTGCCAGCAGCTTAACGTTAGCGGGAGGGCCCTACGAGCAGTACTTC	CASSLTLAGGPYEQYF